Described below is a single T cell receptor (beta chain) sequence and its context. Its antigen is unknown. Generated by immunoSEQ multiplex PCR, the TCRdb table keeps only in-frame clones and is missing some. This table has about 81,000 clones, approximately 90% appearing once. V lost 4 bases, J lost 7 bases, and 5 bases stayed unmatched. Germline V CDR1 and CDR2: SGDLS, YYNGEE. The CDR3 has 16 amino acids. The sample comes from a study of T cell responses to AZD1222 COVID-19 vaccine. Findings and caveats of the study: The study identified only five or six AZD1222 recipients as seropositive at baseline. Spike-specific TCR breadth and depth went up after people got two AZD1222 doses.

This TCR derives from an adult who received the AZD1222 COVID-19 vaccine. This material consisted of peripheral blood, taken 28 days after the second AZD1222 dose. The chain is built from TRBV9 and TRBJ2-2; 15 bases agree with TRBD2. This chain's CDR3 is CASSPGLAGGLGELFF. The CDR3 nucleotides read TGTGCCAGCAGCCCGGGACTAGCGGGAGGCCTCGGGGAGCTGTTTTTT.